The clone carrying this T cell receptor beta chain was picked up many times. These data come from a study of human T cells and chemical hapten exposure. Trimming took 10 bases from V and 4 from J; bases not matched to a gene: 6. CDR1 MDHEN and CDR2 SYDVKM come from the germline V gene. CDR3 length: 12 amino acids. TCRdb used MiXCR to reprocess the RACE reads, holding one entry per CDR3 protein. The repertoire consists of roughly 100,000 distinct CDR3 sequences, with around 9% occurring once and the leading ten covering around 2.8%. The time point was: healthy volunteer bleed at 2 weeks. Unfractionated whole blood was the source from which total RNA was extracted.

The sequence was collected from a female donor in good health. Some clones in this sample may be carry-over from other donors' samples. Sequences were obtained from whole blood. The rearrangement joins TRBV28 to TRBJ1-1; TRBD1 agrees at 7 bases. The DNA for the CDR3 is TGTGCCACACGACAGGGAAGCACTGAAGCTTTCTTT. Protein product: CATRQGSTEAFF.